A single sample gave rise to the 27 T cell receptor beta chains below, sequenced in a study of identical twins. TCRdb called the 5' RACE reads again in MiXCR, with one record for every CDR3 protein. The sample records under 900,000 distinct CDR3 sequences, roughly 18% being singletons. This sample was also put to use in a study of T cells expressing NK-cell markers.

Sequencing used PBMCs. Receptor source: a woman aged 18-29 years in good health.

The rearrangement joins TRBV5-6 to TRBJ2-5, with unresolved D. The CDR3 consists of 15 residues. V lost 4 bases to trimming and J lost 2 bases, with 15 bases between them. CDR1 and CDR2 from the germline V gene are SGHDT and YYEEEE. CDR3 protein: CASSLPSSDQETQYF. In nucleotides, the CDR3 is TGTGCCAGCAGCCTTCCGTCGAGTGATCAAGAGACCCAGTACTTC.

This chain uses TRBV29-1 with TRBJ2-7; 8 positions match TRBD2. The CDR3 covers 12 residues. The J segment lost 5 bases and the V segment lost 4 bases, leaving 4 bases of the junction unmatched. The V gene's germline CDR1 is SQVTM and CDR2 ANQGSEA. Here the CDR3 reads CSVGLAGDEQYF. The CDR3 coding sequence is TGCAGCGTTGGGCTAGCGGGTGACGAGCAGTACTTC.

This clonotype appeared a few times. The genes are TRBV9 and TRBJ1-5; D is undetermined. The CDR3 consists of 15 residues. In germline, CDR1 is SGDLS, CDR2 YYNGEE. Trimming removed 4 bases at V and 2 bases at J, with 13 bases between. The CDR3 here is CASSPDLGGNQPQHF. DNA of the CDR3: TGTGCCAGCAGCCCAGATCTGGGAGGCAATCAGCCCCAGCATTTT.

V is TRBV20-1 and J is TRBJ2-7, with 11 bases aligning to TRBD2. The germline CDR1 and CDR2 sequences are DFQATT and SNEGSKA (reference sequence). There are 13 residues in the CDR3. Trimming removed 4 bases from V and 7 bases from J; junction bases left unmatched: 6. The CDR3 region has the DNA TGCAGTGCTATGGCTAGCGGGAGGTGGGAGCAGTACTTC. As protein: CSAMASGRWEQYF.

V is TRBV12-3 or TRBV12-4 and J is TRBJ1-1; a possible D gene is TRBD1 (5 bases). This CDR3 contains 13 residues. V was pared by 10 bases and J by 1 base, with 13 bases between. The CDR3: CATNQRGNTEAFF. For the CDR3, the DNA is TGTGCCACCAACCAGAGGGGGAACACTGAAGCTTTCTTT.

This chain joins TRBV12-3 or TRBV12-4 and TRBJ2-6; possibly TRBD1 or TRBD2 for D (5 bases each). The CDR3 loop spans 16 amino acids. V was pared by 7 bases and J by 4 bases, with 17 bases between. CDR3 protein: CASNLRGIGGANVLTF. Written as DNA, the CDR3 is TGTGCCAGCAACCTCCGGGGCATAGGGGGGGCCAACGTCCTGACTTTC.

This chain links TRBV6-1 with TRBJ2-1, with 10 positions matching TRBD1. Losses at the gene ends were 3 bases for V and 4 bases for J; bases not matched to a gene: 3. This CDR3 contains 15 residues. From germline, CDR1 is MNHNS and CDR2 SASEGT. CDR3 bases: TGTGCCAGCAGTGAGGGACAGGGGACATACAATGAGCAGTTCTTC. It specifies CASSEGQGTYNEQFF.

CDR3 coding DNA: TGTGCCAGCCAGGGGGATGAGCAGTTCTTC. Translation gives CASQGDEQFF. The V call is TRBV25-1, the J call TRBJ2-1; 7 bases are a match to TRBD1. V trimming: 8 bases; J trimming: 8 bases; junction bases outside the gene matches: 0. Germline CDR1 MGHDK, CDR2 SYGVNS. CDR3 length: 10 residues.

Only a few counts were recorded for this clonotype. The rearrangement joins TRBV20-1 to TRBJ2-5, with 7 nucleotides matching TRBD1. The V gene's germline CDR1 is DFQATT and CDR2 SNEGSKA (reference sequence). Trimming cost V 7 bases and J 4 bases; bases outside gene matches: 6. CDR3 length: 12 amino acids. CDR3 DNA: TGCAGTGTTGAGAACAGGGGAGAGACCCAGTACTTC. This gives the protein CSVENRGETQYF.

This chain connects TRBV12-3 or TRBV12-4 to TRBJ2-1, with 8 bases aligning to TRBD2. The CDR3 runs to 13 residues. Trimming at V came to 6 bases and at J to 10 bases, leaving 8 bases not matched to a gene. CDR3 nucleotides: TGTGCCAGCAGACAGACTAGCGCCGGCGAGCAGTTCTTC. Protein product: CASRQTSAGEQFF.

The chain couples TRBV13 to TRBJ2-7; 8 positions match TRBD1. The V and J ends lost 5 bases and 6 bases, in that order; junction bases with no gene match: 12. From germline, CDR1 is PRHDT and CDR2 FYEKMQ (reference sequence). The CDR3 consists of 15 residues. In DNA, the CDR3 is TGTGCCAGCAGCCACGGGACAGGTCTTATGAGCGAGCAGTACTTC. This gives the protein CASSHGTGLMSEQYF.

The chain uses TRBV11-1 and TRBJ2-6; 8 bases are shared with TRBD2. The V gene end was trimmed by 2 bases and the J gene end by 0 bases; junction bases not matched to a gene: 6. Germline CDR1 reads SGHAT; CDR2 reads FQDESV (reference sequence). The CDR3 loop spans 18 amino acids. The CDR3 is CASSLPDSGGSGANVLTF. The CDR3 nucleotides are TGTGCCAGCAGCTTACCCGACAGCGGGGGCTCTGGGGCCAACGTCCTGACTTTC.

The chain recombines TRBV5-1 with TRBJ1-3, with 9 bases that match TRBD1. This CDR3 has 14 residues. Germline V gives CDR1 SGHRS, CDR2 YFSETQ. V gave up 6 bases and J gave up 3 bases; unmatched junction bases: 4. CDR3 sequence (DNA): TGCGCCAGCAAGGGGACAGGGAGTGGAAACACCATATATTTT. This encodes CASKGTGSGNTIYF.

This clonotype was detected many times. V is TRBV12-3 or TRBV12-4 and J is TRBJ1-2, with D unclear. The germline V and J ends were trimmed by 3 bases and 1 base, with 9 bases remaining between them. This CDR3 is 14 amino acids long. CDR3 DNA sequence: TGTGCCAGCAGTTTGGTGGGATTTAACTATGGCTACACCTTC. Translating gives CASSLVGFNYGYTF.

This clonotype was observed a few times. The CDR3 protein is CASSLAWDTEAFF. The CDR3, as DNA: TGTGCCAGCAGCTTGGCCTGGGACACTGAAGCTTTCTTT. This chain links TRBV5-6 with TRBJ1-1, with D unresolved. Germline V CDR1 and CDR2: SGHDT, YYEEEE. V was pared by 0 bases and J by 3 bases, with 6 bases between. The CDR3 is made up of 13 amino acids.

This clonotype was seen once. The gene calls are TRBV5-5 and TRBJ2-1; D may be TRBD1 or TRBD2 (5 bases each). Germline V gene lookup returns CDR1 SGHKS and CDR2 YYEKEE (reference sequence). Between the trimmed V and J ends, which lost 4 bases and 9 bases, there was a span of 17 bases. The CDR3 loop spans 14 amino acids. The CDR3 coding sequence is TGTGCCAGCAGCCAAACCGGGGCCTGGAGTGAGCAGTTCTTC. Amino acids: CASSQTGAWSEQFF.

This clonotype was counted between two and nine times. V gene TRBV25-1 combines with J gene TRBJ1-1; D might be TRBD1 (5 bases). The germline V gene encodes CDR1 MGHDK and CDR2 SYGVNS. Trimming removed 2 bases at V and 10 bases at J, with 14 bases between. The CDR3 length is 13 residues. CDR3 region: CASSEGGRGPAFF. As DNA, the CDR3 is TGTGCCAGCAGTGAAGGGGGTCGGGGACCAGCTTTCTTT.

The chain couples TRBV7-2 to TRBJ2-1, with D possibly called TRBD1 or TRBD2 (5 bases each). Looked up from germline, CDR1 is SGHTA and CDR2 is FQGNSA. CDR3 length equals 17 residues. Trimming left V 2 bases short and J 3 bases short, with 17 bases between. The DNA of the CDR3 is TGTGCCAGCAGCTTACTGGGGACCAACTCTATCTACAATGAGCAGTTCTTC. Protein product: CASSLLGTNSIYNEQFF.

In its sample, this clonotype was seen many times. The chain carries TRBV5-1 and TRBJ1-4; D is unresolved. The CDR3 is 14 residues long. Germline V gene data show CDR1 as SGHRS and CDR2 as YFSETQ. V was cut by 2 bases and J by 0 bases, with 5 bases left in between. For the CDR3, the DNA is TGCGCCAGCAGCTTCGGCGCAACTAATGAAAAACTGTTTTTT. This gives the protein CASSFGATNEKLFF.

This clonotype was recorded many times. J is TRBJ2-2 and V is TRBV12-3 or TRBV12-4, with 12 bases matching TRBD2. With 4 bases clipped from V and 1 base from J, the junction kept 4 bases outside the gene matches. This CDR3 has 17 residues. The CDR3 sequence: CASSSRLAGENTGELFF. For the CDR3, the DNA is TGTGCCAGCAGTTCACGACTAGCGGGAGAGAACACCGGGGAGCTGTTTTTT.

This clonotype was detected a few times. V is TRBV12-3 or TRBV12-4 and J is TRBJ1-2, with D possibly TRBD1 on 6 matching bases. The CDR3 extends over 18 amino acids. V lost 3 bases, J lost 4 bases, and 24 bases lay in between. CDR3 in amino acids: CASSFWARGGRGGYGYTF. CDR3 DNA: TGTGCCAGCAGTTTTTGGGCCCGGGGGGGGCGAGGCGGCTATGGCTACACCTTC.

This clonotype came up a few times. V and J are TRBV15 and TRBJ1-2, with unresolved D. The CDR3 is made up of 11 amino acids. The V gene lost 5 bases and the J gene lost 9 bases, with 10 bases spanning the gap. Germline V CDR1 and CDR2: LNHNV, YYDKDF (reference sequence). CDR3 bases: TGTGCCACCAGCTCAGCGTTCCGCTACACCTTC. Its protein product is CATSSAFRYTF.

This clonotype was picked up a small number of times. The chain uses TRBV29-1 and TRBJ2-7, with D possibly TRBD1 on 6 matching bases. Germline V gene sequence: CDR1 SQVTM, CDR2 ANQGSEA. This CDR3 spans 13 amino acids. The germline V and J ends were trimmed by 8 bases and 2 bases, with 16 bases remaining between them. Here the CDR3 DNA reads TGCAGCTTCCAACCGGGACACACCTACGAGCAGTACTTC. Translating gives CSFQPGHTYEQYF.

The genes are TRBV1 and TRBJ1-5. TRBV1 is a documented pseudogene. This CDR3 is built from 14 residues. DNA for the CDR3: TGCACCAGCAGCCAAGGAAGAGGGAATCAGCCCCAGCATTTT. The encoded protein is CTSSQGRGNQPQHF.

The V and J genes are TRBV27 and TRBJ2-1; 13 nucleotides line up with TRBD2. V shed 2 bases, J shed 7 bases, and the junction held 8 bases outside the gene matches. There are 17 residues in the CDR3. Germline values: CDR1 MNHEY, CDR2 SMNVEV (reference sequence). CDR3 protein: CASSLRTSGSSLNEQFF. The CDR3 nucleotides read TGTGCCAGCAGTTTAAGGACTAGCGGGAGTTCCCTAAATGAGCAGTTCTTC.

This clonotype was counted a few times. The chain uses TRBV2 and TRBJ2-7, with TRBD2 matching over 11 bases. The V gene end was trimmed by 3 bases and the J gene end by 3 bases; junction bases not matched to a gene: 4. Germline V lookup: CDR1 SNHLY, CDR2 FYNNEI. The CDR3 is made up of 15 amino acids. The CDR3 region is CASSDGTSGIYEQYF. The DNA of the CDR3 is TGTGCCAGCAGTGACGGGACTAGCGGAATCTACGAGCAGTACTTC.

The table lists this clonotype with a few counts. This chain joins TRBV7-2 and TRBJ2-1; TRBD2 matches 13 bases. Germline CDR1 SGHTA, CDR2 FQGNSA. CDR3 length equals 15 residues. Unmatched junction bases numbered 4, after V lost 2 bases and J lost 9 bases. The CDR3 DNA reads TGTGCCAGCAGCTTATCGGGACTAGCGGGACCTGAGCAGTTCTTC. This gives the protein CASSLSGLAGPEQFF. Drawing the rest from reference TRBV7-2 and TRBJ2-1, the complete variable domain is GAGVSQSPSNKVTEKGKDVELRCDPISGHTALYWYRQSLGQGLEFLIYFQGNSAPDKSGLPSDRFSAERTGGSVSTLTIQRTQQEDSAVYLCASSLSGLAGPEQFFGPGTRLTVL.